This TCR beta chain was sequenced during a study of blood T cell repertoires in COVID-19. Across the study: The cDNA or gDNA used as material had been derived from T cells, B-cell-depleted T cells, or PBMCs.

In the source study's methods: Amplification of reference gene primers was used by the study to estimate nucleated cell counts. Sequenced by immunoSEQ multiplex PCR; TCRdb stores in-frame clones only, minus some. Clone size and the V and J calls come from that table; the DNA yielded D and trimming. This sample has 150,000 to 200,000 clones; roughly 88% occur once, and the top ten carry roughly 9.8%. The CDR3 is 15 amino acids. Germline V CDR1 and CDR2: LNHDA, SQIVND (reference sequence). The V and J ends lost 3 bases and 3 bases respectively, with 11 bases between them. This clone was seen a single time.

The chain links TRBV19 to TRBJ2-2; a weak D match, TRBD1 (6 bases). The sequence came from a woman older than 75 with acute or convalescent COVID-19. Material: peripheral blood. The CDR3 DNA sequence: TGTGCCAGTAGTATGAGGGACACCCACACCGGGGAGCTGTTTTTT. This gives the protein CASSMRDTHTGELFF.